The clone carrying this T cell receptor beta chain appeared many times. This sample was included in a study of T-cell reconstitution after alpha-beta-depleted transplantation in children. In germline, CDR1 is LGHNA, CDR2 YSLEER. The trim removed 5 bases at V and 2 bases at J, leaving 6 bases unmatched. This CDR3 has 15 amino acids. Construction of the TCRbeta library involved unique molecular identifiers. In TCRdb, the PCR reads were re-called with MiXCR into one record per CDR3 protein. This sample has approximately 640,000 distinct CDR3 sequences, with 16% found just once. The clonotype comes from a human donor who donated a stem cell graft to a child with acute myeloid leukemia. The sequenced sample was PBMCs from the stem cell graft donor, obtained from the stem cell graft. This chain links TRBV4-3 with TRBJ2-3; 8 positions agree with TRBD1. The CDR3 reads CASSFDRGDTDTQYF. DNA for the CDR3: TGCGCCAGCAGCTTCGACAGGGGAGACACAGATACGCAGTATTTT.